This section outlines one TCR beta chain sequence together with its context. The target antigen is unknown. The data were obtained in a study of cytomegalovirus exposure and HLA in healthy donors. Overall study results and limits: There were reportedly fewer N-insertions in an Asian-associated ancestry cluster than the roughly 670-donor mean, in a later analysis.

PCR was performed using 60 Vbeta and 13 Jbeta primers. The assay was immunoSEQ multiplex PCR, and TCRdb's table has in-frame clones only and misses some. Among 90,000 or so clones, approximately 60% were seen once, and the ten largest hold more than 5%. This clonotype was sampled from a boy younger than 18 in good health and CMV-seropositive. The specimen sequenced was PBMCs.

CDR3 sequence: CASRTGQGTDTQYF. DNA for the CDR3: TGTGCCAGCAGAACGGGACAGGGCACAGATACGCAGTATTTT. The V and J genes are TRBV5-4 and TRBJ2-3; 8 bases are a match to TRBD1. V shed 5 bases and J 1 base; nucleotides not matched to a gene: 3. Germline assignment: CDR1 SGHNT and CDR2 YYREEE (reference sequence). The CDR3 runs 14 residues.